The 18 T cell receptor beta chains given below trace back to one sample, sequenced in a study of post-analysis software for immune sequencing data. General study points: Included in a set of roughly five TRBV segments more frequent in patients than controls were TRBV5-6, TRBV5-1 and TRBV20-1.

No cognate antigen is known for these TCRs. The authors incorporated unique molecular identifiers into the TCR beta cDNA libraries. TCRdb independently ran MiXCR on the PCR reads; one entry per CDR3 protein. Of approximately 460,000 distinct CDR3 sequences listed, around 40% were seen once; the top ten hold roughly 12%. Material: blood. All receptors derive from a girl aged 5-17 years with multiple sclerosis.

This clonotype occurred a few times. The chain couples TRBV29-1 to TRBJ2-7; 7 bases agree with TRBD1. Trimming at V came to 7 bases and at J to 1 base, leaving 10 bases not matched to a gene. Germline CDR1 SQVTM, CDR2 ANQGSEA. CDR3 size: 14 residues. The CDR3 sequence is CSAATGLGSYEQYF. The CDR3, as DNA: TGCAGCGCGGCGACAGGGTTGGGTTCCTACGAGCAGTACTTC.

This clonotype was seen more than once but under ten times. The J gene is TRBJ2-7, the V gene TRBV12-3 or TRBV12-4; D call uncertain. Deletions cut 3 bases from V and 6 bases from J, with 18 bases between. The CDR3 runs 15 residues. In DNA form, the CDR3 reads TGTGCCAGCAGTTTCTTTGGCGGAGAGACTTCCGAGCAGTACTTC. Its protein product is CASSFFGGETSEQYF.

In its sample, this clonotype was seen a few times. This chain links TRBV6-5 with TRBJ2-1; D perhaps matches TRBD2 (6 bases). The V end lost 6 bases, the J end lost 0 bases, and 15 bases lay between the germline ends. The germline V gene encodes CDR1 MNHEY and CDR2 SVGAGI. This CDR3 region has 16 residues. CDR3 coding DNA: TGTGCCAGCAGATACATGGACGGGAGCTCCTACAATGAGCAGTTCTTC. As protein: CASRYMDGSSYNEQFF.

This sequence joins TRBV29-1 and TRBJ1-2; possible D gene TRBD1, 5 bases. This CDR3 comprises 13 residues. The V gene's germline CDR1 is SQVTM and CDR2 ANQGSEA. V gave up 4 bases and J gave up 5 bases, with 14 bases separating them. The CDR3 DNA reads TGCAGCGTTGGACTCGGGACGGAGTATGGCTACACCTTC. Translated: CSVGLGTEYGYTF.

The chain recombines TRBV4-1 with TRBJ2-7; D gene unclear. V lost 1 base, J lost 3 bases, and 22 bases lay in between. The CDR3 consists of 18 residues. Looked up from germline, CDR1 is MGHRA and CDR2 is YSYEKL. CDR3 sequence (DNA): TGCGCCAGCAGCCAAGGTCCCCGGGTCACATATCCCAACTACGAGCAGTACTTC. Protein sequence: CASSQGPRVTYPNYEQYF.

This sequence joins TRBV5-1 and TRBJ2-1; the match to TRBD2 covers 14 bases. Germline CDR1 SGHRS, CDR2 YFSETQ. CDR3 size: 15 residues. CDR3 DNA: TGCCAGGGACTAGCGGGAGAAGGGGCCTACAATGAGCAGTTCTTC. Amino acids: CQGLAGEGAYNEQFF.

The chain recombines TRBV14 with TRBJ1-4; TRBD1 matches at 8 bases. Germline lookup yields CDR1 SGHDN and CDR2 FVKESK. The CDR3 spans 15 residues. Losses at the gene ends were 4 bases for V and 8 bases for J; bases not matched to a gene: 9. In DNA form, the CDR3 reads TGTGCCAGCAGCCCCGGACAGGGAGGAAGGGAAAAACTGTTTTTT. Protein: CASSPGQGGREKLFF.

This clonotype was observed a few times. This sequence joins TRBV10-3 and TRBJ2-7; D is uncertain. The V gene lost 8 bases and the J gene lost 3 bases, with 11 bases spanning the gap. Germline V lookup: CDR1 ENHRY, CDR2 SYGVKD. This CDR3 is built from 12 residues. The DNA of the CDR3 is TGTGCCATCTCTCCTGGGAACTACGAGCAGTACTTC. This gives the protein CAISPGNYEQYF.

This clonotype was seen a few times. The J gene is TRBJ2-1, the V gene TRBV7-9, with 14 bases lining up with TRBD2. V trimming: 5 bases; J trimming: 9 bases; junction bases outside the gene matches: 6. CDR3 length: 15 residues. Germline V gene lookup returns CDR1 SEHNR and CDR2 FQNEAQ (reference sequence). CDR3 protein: CASSTTSGRALEQFF. The CDR3 bases are TGTGCCAGCAGCACGACTAGCGGGAGGGCCCTTGAGCAGTTCTTC.

The chain employs TRBV10-3 and TRBJ1-2; D is uncertain. V was clipped by 6 bases and J by 5 bases, with 16 bases between them. Per the germline V gene, CDR1 is ENHRY and CDR2 is SYGVKD. The length of the CDR3 is 14 residues. The CDR3 nucleotides are TGTGCCATCAGGGACTTCGAACAGACATATGGCTACACCTTC. It specifies CAIRDFEQTYGYTF.

The gene calls are TRBV7-9 and TRBJ2-7; possible D gene TRBD2, 6 bases. The V end lost 5 bases, the J end lost 6 bases, and 17 bases lay between the germline ends. Germline values: CDR1 SEHNR, CDR2 FQNEAQ (reference sequence). The CDR3 covers 14 residues. The CDR3 loop reads CASSRRESAGEQYF. The CDR3 DNA sequence: TGTGCCAGCAGCCGACGGGAGAGTGCGGGCGAGCAGTACTTC.

The J gene is TRBJ2-3, the V gene TRBV6-1, with 11 bases lining up with TRBD1. Germline-derived CDR1 and CDR2 are MNHNS and SASEGT. The CDR3 is made up of 15 amino acids. V was clipped by 6 bases and J by 4 bases; unmatched bases: 6. The CDR3 DNA follows: TGTGCCAGCAGGAAGCCGGGACAGGGGGCAGATACGCAGTATTTT. Its translation is CASRKPGQGADTQYF.

The V call is TRBV5-1, the J call TRBJ2-1; a weak D match, TRBD1 (5 bases). The J call is doubtful: the DNA matches TRBJ2-7 better. Germline CDR1 SGHRS, CDR2 YFSETQ. The CDR3 loop spans 15 amino acids. The CDR3, as DNA: TGCGCCAGCAGCGTCAGGGTCGGCTCCTACAATGAGCAGTACTTC. It codes for CASSVRVGSYNEQYF.

This clonotype appeared many times. The genes are TRBV20-1 and TRBJ1-2; 7 nucleotides agree with TRBD1. There are 12 residues in the CDR3. V gave up 8 bases and J gave up 2 bases; unmatched junction bases: 5. Per the germline V gene, CDR1 is DFQATT and CDR2 is SNEGSKA (reference sequence). CDR3 coding DNA: TGCAGTTCGGGACAGCCCAACTATGGCTACACCTTC. Encoded protein: CSSGQPNYGYTF.

This clonotype was seen only a few times. J is TRBJ2-3 and V is TRBV7-9, with D maybe TRBD1 (5 bases). Germline-derived CDR1 and CDR2 are SEHNR and FQNEAQ (reference sequence). The CDR3 has 13 amino acids. The V end was cut by 5 bases, the J end by 2 bases, with 8 bases between. For the CDR3, the DNA is TGTGCCAGCAGCCTGGACAACACAGATACGCAGTATTTT. It specifies CASSLDNTDTQYF.

This clonotype was seen once. The V and J genes are TRBV7-2 and TRBJ1-1; the match to TRBD1 covers 10 bases. V trimming: 0 bases; J trimming: 5 bases; junction bases outside the gene matches: 6. The germline gives CDR1 SGHTA, CDR2 FQGNSA. CDR3 size: 16 residues. In DNA form, the CDR3 reads TGTGCCAGCAGCTTAGCGCCGGGACAGGGGAGGACTGAAGCTTTCTTT. This translates into CASSLAPGQGRTEAFF.

This clonotype was picked up one time. V gene TRBV20-1 combines with J gene TRBJ2-7; 7 bases are shared with TRBD1. Germline CDR1 reads DFQATT; CDR2 reads SNEGSKA (reference sequence). V gave up 3 bases and J gave up 7 bases; unmatched junction bases: 12. The CDR3 sequence is 14 residues long. The CDR3 bases are TGCAGTGCTAGCCTATACACAGGGGTCTGGGAGCAGTACTTC. Protein sequence: CSASLYTGVWEQYF.

This clonotype was seen a handful of times. The chain uses TRBV20-1 and TRBJ2-1; D may be TRBD2 (5 bases). V was trimmed by 2 bases and J by 5 bases, leaving 10 bases between them. The CDR3 sequence is 13 residues long. Germline V gene sequence: CDR1 DFQATT, CDR2 SNEGSKA (reference sequence). Here the CDR3 DNA reads TGCAGTGCTAGAAGTCTAGCTAACAATGAGCAGTTCTTC. Protein product: CSARSLANNEQFF.